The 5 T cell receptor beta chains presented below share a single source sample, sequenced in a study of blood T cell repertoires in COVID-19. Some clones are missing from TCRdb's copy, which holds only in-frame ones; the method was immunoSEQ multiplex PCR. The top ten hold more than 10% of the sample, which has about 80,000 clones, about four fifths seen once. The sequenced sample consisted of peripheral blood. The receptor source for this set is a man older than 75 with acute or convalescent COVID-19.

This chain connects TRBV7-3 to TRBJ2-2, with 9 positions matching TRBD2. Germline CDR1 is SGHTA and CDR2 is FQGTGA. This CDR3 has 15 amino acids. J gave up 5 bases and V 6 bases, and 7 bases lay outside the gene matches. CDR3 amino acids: CASSQAGGETGELFF. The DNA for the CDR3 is TGTGCCAGCAGTCAAGCGGGGGGAGAAACCGGGGAGCTGTTTTTT.

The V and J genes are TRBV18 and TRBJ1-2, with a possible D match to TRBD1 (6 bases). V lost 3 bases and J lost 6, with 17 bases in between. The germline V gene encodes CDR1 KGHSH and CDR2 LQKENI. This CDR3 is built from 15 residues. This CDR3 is CASSPDLDSIHGYTF. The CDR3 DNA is TGTGCCAGCTCACCCGATCTGGACAGCATCCATGGCTACACCTTC.

CDR3 bases: TGTGCCTGGAGTAGTCCCAGCAATGAGCAGTTCTTC. Its protein product is CAWSSPSNEQFF. The chain recombines TRBV30 with TRBJ2-1, with D uncertain. V was shortened by 2 bases and J by 6 bases, with 8 bases between the two germline ends. CDR3 length equals 12 residues. The germline CDR1 and CDR2 sequences are GTSNPN and SVGIG (reference sequence).

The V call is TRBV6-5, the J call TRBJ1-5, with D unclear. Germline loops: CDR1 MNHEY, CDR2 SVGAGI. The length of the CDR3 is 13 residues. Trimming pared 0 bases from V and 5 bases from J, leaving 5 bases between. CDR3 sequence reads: CASSYSTDQPQHF. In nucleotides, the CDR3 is TGTGCCAGCAGTTACTCGACTGATCAGCCCCAGCATTTT.

In nucleotides, the CDR3 is TGTGCCAGCAGTGCCGACAGGGGGATGAACACTGAAGCTTTCTTT. Its protein is CASSADRGMNTEAFF. The V gene is TRBV2, the J gene TRBJ1-1, with 9 positions matching TRBD1. CDR1 is SNHLY and CDR2 is FYNNEI in the germline V gene. After removal of 4 bases from V and 0 bases from J, the junction contained 3 bases not matched to a gene. The CDR3 extends over 15 amino acids.